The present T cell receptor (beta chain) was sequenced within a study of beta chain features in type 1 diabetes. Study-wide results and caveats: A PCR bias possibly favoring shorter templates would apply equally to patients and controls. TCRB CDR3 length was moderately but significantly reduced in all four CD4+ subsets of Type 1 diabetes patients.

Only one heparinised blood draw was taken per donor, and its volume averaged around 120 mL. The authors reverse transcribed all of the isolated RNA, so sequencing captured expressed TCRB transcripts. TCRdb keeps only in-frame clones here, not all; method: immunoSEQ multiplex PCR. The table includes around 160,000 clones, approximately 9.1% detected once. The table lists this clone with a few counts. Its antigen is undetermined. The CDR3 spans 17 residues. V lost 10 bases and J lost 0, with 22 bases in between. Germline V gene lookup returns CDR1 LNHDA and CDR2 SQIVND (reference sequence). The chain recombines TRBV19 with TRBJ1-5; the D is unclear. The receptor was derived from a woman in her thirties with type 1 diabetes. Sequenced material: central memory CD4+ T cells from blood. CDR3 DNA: TGTGCCACGAGAGTGGGAGGTTTGGGCTATAGCAATCAGCCCCAGCATTTT. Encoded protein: CATRVGGLGYSNQPQHF.